Detailed here is one T cell receptor beta chain. Antigen specificity is unknown. The data were obtained in a study of OX40 agonist ivuxolimab in advanced cancers. Study-level background: People in dose escalation had one of these cancers: hepatocellular carcinoma, melanoma, renal cell or head and neck cancer. With a range of roughly 20 to 80, age averaged roughly 61 years, and approximately 83% were male. General observations from the study: Several nonresponders also turned out to have low normalized T-cell clonal expansion. In the 0.1-3.0 mg/kg groups, partial responders showed among the lowest expansion.

CDR1 is SGHNT, CDR2 YYREEE, per germline (reference sequence). The CDR3 has 15 amino acids. V lost 4 bases, J lost 7 bases, and 9 bases stayed unmatched. Assay: immunoSEQ multiplex PCR; the TCRdb copy retains only in-frame clones and omits some. The sample records fewer than 90,000 clones, roughly 90% being singletons. The J gene is TRBJ2-2, the V gene TRBV5-4, with 8 bases that match TRBD1. The clonotype comes from an adult with an advanced solid tumor such as melanoma, head and neck, liver or kidney cancer. Specimen: CD4+ or CD8+ T cells sorted from blood, collected in a trial of the OX40 agonist ivuxolimab. The CDR3 sequence: CASSPPGQGGGELFF. The CDR3 nucleotides read TGTGCCAGCAGCCCCCCCGGACAGGGAGGCGGGGAGCTGTTTTTT.